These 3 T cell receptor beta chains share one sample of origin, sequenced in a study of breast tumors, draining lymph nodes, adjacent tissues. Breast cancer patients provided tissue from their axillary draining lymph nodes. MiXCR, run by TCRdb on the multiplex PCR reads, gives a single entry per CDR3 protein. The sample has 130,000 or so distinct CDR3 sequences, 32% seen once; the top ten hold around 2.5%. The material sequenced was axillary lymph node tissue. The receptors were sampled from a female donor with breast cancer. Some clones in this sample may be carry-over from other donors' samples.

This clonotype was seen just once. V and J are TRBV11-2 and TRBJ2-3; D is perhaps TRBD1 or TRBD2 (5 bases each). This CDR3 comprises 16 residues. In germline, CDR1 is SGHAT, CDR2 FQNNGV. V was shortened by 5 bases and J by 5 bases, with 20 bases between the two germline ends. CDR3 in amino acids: CASSQVGPGTKDTQYF. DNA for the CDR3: TGTGCCAGCAGCCAGGTAGGACCAGGGACGAAAGATACGCAGTATTTT.

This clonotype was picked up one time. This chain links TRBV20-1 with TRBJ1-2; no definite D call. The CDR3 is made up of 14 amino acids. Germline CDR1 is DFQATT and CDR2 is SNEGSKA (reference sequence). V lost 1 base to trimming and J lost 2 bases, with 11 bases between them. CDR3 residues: CSARVGIRNYGYTF. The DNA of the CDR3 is TGCAGTGCTAGAGTAGGCATCCGAAACTATGGCTACACCTTC.

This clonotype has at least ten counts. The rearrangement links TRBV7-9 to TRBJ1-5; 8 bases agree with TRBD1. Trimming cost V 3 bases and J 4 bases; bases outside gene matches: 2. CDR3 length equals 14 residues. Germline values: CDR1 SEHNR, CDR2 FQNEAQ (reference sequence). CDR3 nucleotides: TGTGCCAGCAGCTTTACAGGGGGGAATCAGCCCCAGCATTTT. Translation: CASSFTGGNQPQHF.